Sequencing of this TCR beta chain was carried out in a study of PD-1 blockade in classical Hodgkin lymphoma. Only in-frame clones appear in the TCRdb table, and some are missing; sequencing was by immunoSEQ multiplex PCR. The sample has tens of thousands of clones, about three quarters seen once. Brentuximab vedotin exposure varied, and every patient relapsed after autologous stem cell transplantation. This clone appeared a few times. The material was peripheral blood mononuclear cells (PBMCs), obtained at baseline. This clonotype originated in a human donor with classical Hodgkin lymphoma.

The CDR3, as DNA: TGTGCCAGCAGGCCCGAGACAGGGCTGGCCACTGAAGCTTTCTTT. Translating gives CASRPETGLATEAFF. V and J are TRBV2 and TRBJ1-1, with 7 nucleotides matching TRBD1. V lost 6 bases, J lost 4 bases, and 11 bases stayed unmatched. The CDR3 is made up of 15 amino acids. CDR1 and CDR2 (germline): SNHLY, FYNNEI.